This passage covers 30 T cell receptor beta chains from one sample sequenced in a study of cytomegalovirus exposure and HLA in healthy donors. Primers: 60 Vbeta forward and 13 Jbeta reverse. Sequencing was performed with immunoSEQ multiplex PCR; in TCRdb, only in-frame clones are kept and a portion is missing. The sample holds 150,000 to 200,000 clones, 68% seen once. Sequencing used PBMCs. The receptors come from a man aged 45-60 years in good health and CMV-seronegative.

The chain combines TRBV9 with TRBJ1-6, with D uncertain. In germline, CDR1 is SGDLS, CDR2 YYNGEE. V lost 0 bases and J 3 bases, leaving 7 bases between the germline ends. The CDR3 spans 15 residues. CDR3 amino acids: CASSVGRGYNSPLHF. The CDR3 nucleotides are TGTGCCAGCAGCGTAGGACGGGGCTATAATTCACCCCTCCACTTT.

The CDR3 region is CASSYTQQGPGSPLHF. The CDR3 DNA follows: TGTGCCAGCAGTTACACCCAACAGGGGCCAGGTTCACCCCTCCACTTT. The rearrangement links TRBV6-5 to TRBJ1-6; 7 bases match TRBD1. J lost 9 bases, V lost 2 bases, and 10 bases had no gene match. Per germline, CDR1 MNHEY and CDR2 SVGAGI. This CDR3 comprises 16 residues.

V is TRBV5-1 and J is TRBJ2-5, with 12 bases that match TRBD2. The germline V gene encodes CDR1 SGHRS and CDR2 YFSETQ. The CDR3 runs 18 residues. With V trimmed by 0 bases and J by 4 bases, 10 bases remained unmatched. CDR3 DNA: TGCGCCAGCAGCTTGGCCGCTAGCGGGGGGGCGGCGCGAGAGACCCAGTACTTC. The encoded protein is CASSLAASGGAARETQYF.

The genes are TRBV5-1 and TRBJ2-1; a possible D gene is TRBD2 (7 bases). CDR1 and CDR2 from the germline V gene are SGHRS and YFSETQ. The CDR3 is made up of 16 amino acids. V was pared by 0 bases and J by 10 bases, with 20 bases between. CDR3: CASSLEVRGGAGEQFF. The DNA of the CDR3 is TGCGCCAGCAGCTTGGAGGTTAGGGGGGGGGCCGGAGAGCAGTTCTTC.

V usage is TRBV11-2 and J usage is TRBJ1-1, with D tentatively TRBD1 (6 bases). This CDR3 contains 16 residues. The V end was cut by 2 bases, the J end by 0 bases, with 13 bases between. Per germline, CDR1 SGHAT and CDR2 FQNNGV. Here the CDR3 DNA reads TGTGCCAGCAGCTTAAGGGGGGGGCTGATGAACACTGAAGCTTTCTTT. Translation gives CASSLRGGLMNTEAFF. The full variable domain, rest sourced from reference TRBV11-2 and TRBJ1-1, is EAGVAQSPRYKIIEKRQSVAFWCNPISGHATLYWYQQILGQGPKLLIQFQNNGVVDDSQLPKDRFSAERLKGVDSTLKIQPAKLEDSAVYLCASSLRGGLMNTEAFFGQGTRLTVV.

The J gene is TRBJ1-1, the V gene TRBV21-1. TRBV21-1 is termed a pseudogene. This CDR3 spans 12 amino acids. This chain's CDR3 is CASSPGNTEAFF. DNA for the CDR3: TGTGCCAGCAGTCCCGGGAACACTGAAGCTTTCTTT.

This clone was seen a single time. For the CDR3, the DNA is TGTGCCAGCAGTGAGGGGCAGGGCGTTGTATCAGAGACCCAGTACTTC. This sequence encodes CASSEGQGVVSETQYF. V gene TRBV2 combines with J gene TRBJ2-5, with D possibly being TRBD1 (5 bases). The CDR3 is made up of 16 amino acids. CDR1 and CDR2 from the germline V gene are SNHLY and FYNNEI. Trimming removed 3 bases at V and 4 bases at J, with 18 bases between.

The chain is built from TRBV10-1 and TRBJ1-1; no reliable D call. The CDR3 loop spans 15 amino acids. Trimming pared 0 bases from V and 1 base from J, leaving 9 bases between. In germline, CDR1 is WNHNN, CDR2 SYGVQD (reference sequence). The CDR3 DNA reads as TGCGCCAGCAGTGAGTCGAAACATACGAACACTGAAGCTTTCTTT. This translates into CASSESKHTNTEAFF.

The V call is TRBV6-1, the J call TRBJ1-5; D ambiguous. Germline V CDR1 and CDR2: MNHNS, SASEGT. The CDR3 is 15 residues long. Trimming took 1 base from V and 4 from J, leaving 11 bases between them. CDR3 in amino acids: CASSEGRVENQPQHF. The DNA of the CDR3 is TGTGCCAGCAGTGAAGGCCGGGTGGAGAATCAGCCCCAGCATTTT.

The J gene is TRBJ2-2, the V gene TRBV7-3, with 7 bases matching TRBD1. CDR1 and CDR2 from the germline V gene are SGHTA and FQGTGA. The V segment lost 6 bases and the J segment 4 bases; nucleotides outside the gene matches: 5. This CDR3 comprises 14 residues. CDR3 bases: TGTGCCAGCAGTCGACAGGGAGTCACCGGGGAGCTGTTTTTT. This gives the protein CASSRQGVTGELFF. The whole variable domain, filled in from reference TRBV7-3 and TRBJ2-2, reads GAGVSQTPSNKVTEKGKYVELRCDPISGHTALYWYRQSLGQGPEFLIYFQGTGAADDSGLPNDRFFAVRPEGSVSTLKIQRTERGDSAVYLCASSRQGVTGELFFGEGSRLTVL.

The chain is built from TRBV18 and TRBJ1-4, with D unresolved. Germline V gene lookup returns CDR1 KGHSH and CDR2 LQKENI. V gave up 3 bases and J gave up 4 bases, with 15 bases separating them. CDR3 length equals 16 residues. This chain's CDR3 is CASSPRVGDSNEKLFF. Here the CDR3 DNA reads TGTGCCAGCTCACCGCGGGTCGGTGATAGTAATGAAAAACTGTTTTTT. Using reference TRBV18 and TRBJ1-4 for the parts outside the CDR3, the full variable domain is NAGVMQNPRHLVRRRGQEARLRCSPMKGHSHVYWYRQLPEEGLKFMVYLQKENIIDESGMPKERFSAEFPKEGPSILRIQQVVRGDSAAYFCASSPRVGDSNEKLFFGSGTQLSVL.

The rearrangement joins TRBV7-2 to TRBJ1-1; D call uncertain. This CDR3 region has 15 residues. V lost 6 bases and J lost 0, with 14 bases in between. Per the germline V gene, CDR1 is SGHTA and CDR2 is FQGNSA. This chain's CDR3 is CASSPHSQVNTEAFF. In DNA form, the CDR3 reads TGTGCCAGCAGTCCTCACTCCCAGGTGAACACTGAAGCTTTCTTT. Together with reference TRBV7-2 and TRBJ1-1, the CDR3 gives the full variable domain: GAGVSQSPSNKVTEKGKDVELRCDPISGHTALYWYRQSLGQGLEFLIYFQGNSAPDKSGLPSDRFSAERTGGSVSTLTIQRTQQEDSAVYLCASSPHSQVNTEAFFGQGTRLTVV.

The CDR3 reads CASSRNRGEDEQYF. CDR3 sequence (DNA): TGTGCCAGCTCCCGAAACAGGGGGGAGGACGAGCAGTACTTC. The V gene is TRBV18, the J gene TRBJ2-7; 8 positions agree with TRBD1. The CDR3 loop spans 14 amino acids. J gave up 5 bases and V 6 bases, and 9 bases lay outside the gene matches. The germline V gene has CDR1 KGHSH and CDR2 LQKENI.

In nucleotides, the CDR3 is TGTGCCAGCAGTGCTGGCACTAACTATGGCTACACCTTC. Amino acid sequence: CASSAGTNYGYTF. This chain uses TRBV6-1 with TRBJ1-2, with D uncertain. V gave up 4 bases and J gave up 0 bases, with 6 bases separating them. CDR1 and CDR2 from the germline V gene are MNHNS and SASEGT. The length of the CDR3 is 13 residues.

The CDR3 region has the DNA TGCGCCAGCAGCCTCTACGCAGGGGAGGGCACCGGGGAGCTGTTTTTT. Amino acid sequence: CASSLYAGEGTGELFF. The J gene is TRBJ2-2, the V gene TRBV5-1, with D possibly being TRBD2 (7 bases). Germline CDR1 and CDR2: SGHRS and YFSETQ. The V end was cut by 4 bases, the J end by 4 bases, with 17 bases between. The CDR3 consists of 16 residues.

The chain joins TRBV19 to TRBJ1-3, with TRBD1 matching 9 bases. J lost 0 bases, V lost 10 bases, and 7 bases had no gene match. This CDR3 has 15 amino acids. Per germline, CDR1 LNHDA and CDR2 SQIVND (reference sequence). In nucleotides, the CDR3 is TGTGCCACCCGGGACAGGGCGAACTCTGGAAACACCATATATTTT. Translating gives CATRDRANSGNTIYF.

The rearrangement links TRBV6-1 to TRBJ1-2, with D possibly being TRBD1 (5 bases). The CDR3 is 13 amino acids. V was trimmed by 4 bases and J by 6 bases, leaving 12 bases between them. CDR1 MNHNS and CDR2 SASEGT come from the germline V gene. CDR3 in amino acids: CASSVQGGNGYTF. In nucleotides, the CDR3 is TGTGCCAGCAGTGTCCAGGGAGGTAATGGCTACACCTTC.

The V gene is TRBV5-1, the J gene TRBJ1-6; D gene unclear. The V end lost 2 bases, the J end lost 5 bases, and 8 bases lay between the germline ends. Germline lookup yields CDR1 SGHRS and CDR2 YFSETQ. CDR3 length: 14 amino acids. The CDR3 sequence is CASSLVSDNSPLHF. The CDR3 DNA follows: TGCGCCAGCAGCTTAGTGTCAGATAATTCACCCCTCCACTTT.

This clone was seen only a few times. The rearrangement links TRBV27 to TRBJ1-2; 10 nucleotides agree with TRBD1. Looked up from germline, CDR1 is MNHEY and CDR2 is SMNVEV (reference sequence). The CDR3 runs to 15 residues. The V gene end was trimmed by 10 bases and the J gene end by 4 bases; junction bases not matched to a gene: 12. CDR3 residues: CATGRQGAPVYGYTF. CDR3 DNA sequence: TGTGCCACCGGAAGACAGGGGGCGCCTGTCTATGGCTACACCTTC.

The gene calls are TRBV19 and TRBJ2-7; 9 bases agree with TRBD1. The CDR3 has 15 amino acids. V was pared by 3 bases and J by 4 bases, with 7 bases of the junction left unmatched. CDR1 and CDR2 (germline): LNHDA, SQIVND (reference sequence). In DNA form, the CDR3 reads TGTGCCAGTAGTATCGGACAGGGGAGCCTTTACGAGCAGTACTTC. Encoded protein: CASSIGQGSLYEQYF.

The chain joins TRBV5-4 to TRBJ1-4, with TRBD1 identical over 9 bases. The junction had 9 bases not matched to a gene; V was cut back by 0 bases and J by 6 bases. The CDR3 is 17 residues long. Germline loops: CDR1 SGHNT, CDR2 YYREEE (reference sequence). Written as DNA, the CDR3 is TGTGCCAGCAGCTTGGGGGGTTCGGGACAGGGCTATGAAAAACTGTTTTTT. It encodes CASSLGGSGQGYEKLFF. The complete variable domain, with remaining parts taken from reference TRBV5-4 and TRBJ1-4, reads ETGVTQSPTHLIKTRGQQVTLRCSSQSGHNTVSWYQQALGQGPQFIFQYYREEENGRGNFPPRFSGLQFPNYSSELNVNALELDDSALYLCASSLGGSGQGYEKLFFGSGTQLSVL.

The rearrangement links TRBV18 to TRBJ1-1; 8 positions agree with TRBD1. The CDR3 runs to 13 residues. V shed 6 bases and J 5 bases; nucleotides not matched to a gene: 5. Germline V gene lookup returns CDR1 KGHSH and CDR2 LQKENI. CDR3 sequence: CASSSGGRTEAFF. The DNA for the CDR3 is TGTGCCAGCTCGTCAGGGGGCAGAACTGAAGCTTTCTTT.

As DNA, the CDR3 is TGCGCCAGCAGCCCCTTAGCGGGGGGCGAGAATTCACCCCTCCACTTT. Protein sequence: CASSPLAGGENSPLHF. The rearrangement joins TRBV5-1 to TRBJ1-6, with a tentative D call TRBD1 (6 bases). The V gene's germline CDR1 is SGHRS and CDR2 YFSETQ. Trimming took 4 bases from V and 7 from J, leaving 18 bases between them. The CDR3 sequence is 16 residues long.

The V gene is TRBV7-2, the J gene TRBJ2-7; D unresolved. V lost 6 bases and J lost 3, with 15 bases in between. Germline CDR1 is SGHTA and CDR2 is FQGNSA. The CDR3 sequence is 14 residues long. This CDR3 is CASSYRNSLYEQYF. The CDR3, as DNA: TGTGCCAGCAGTTACCGGAACAGCCTCTACGAGCAGTACTTC.

The CDR3 region is CVRSPPDRVTEAFF. CDR3 nucleotide sequence: TGTGTCAGAAGCCCCCCGGACAGAGTAACTGAAGCTTTCTTT. V usage is TRBV7-5 and J usage is TRBJ1-1; TRBD1 is the table's D call and was not checked against the DNA. TRBV7-5 represents a pseudogene. There are 14 residues in the CDR3.

The V gene is TRBV7-9, the J gene TRBJ1-2; TRBD1 is a possible D gene (6 bases). CDR1 SEHNR and CDR2 FQNEAQ come from the germline V gene (reference sequence). The CDR3 covers 14 residues. V was trimmed by 1 base and J by 8 bases, leaving 14 bases between them. The CDR3 nucleotides read TGTGCCAGCAGCTTAGAGCGGCAGGGGAGAGGCTACACCTTC. This gives the protein CASSLERQGRGYTF.

This clone was found a few times. This sequence joins TRBV14 and TRBJ1-1; 9 bases align to TRBD1. Germline V gives CDR1 SGHDN, CDR2 FVKESK. V lost 5 bases, J lost 5 bases, and 3 bases stayed unmatched. The CDR3 runs 13 residues. CDR3 sequence reads: CASSGQGRTEAFF. CDR3 nucleotides: TGTGCCAGCAGCGGACAGGGGAGGACTGAAGCTTTCTTT.

The V and J genes are TRBV7-9 and TRBJ2-7; TRBD1 matches at 10 bases. The CDR3 consists of 16 residues. Germline V gene data show CDR1 as SEHNR and CDR2 as FQNEAQ (reference sequence). After removal of 0 bases from V and 3 bases from J, the junction contained 5 bases not matched to a gene. In nucleotides, the CDR3 is TGTGCCAGCAGCTTAGCTGGTGGGACAGGGGACTACGAGCAGTACTTC. The encoded protein is CASSLAGGTGDYEQYF.

V usage is TRBV4-2 and J usage is TRBJ1-2; the D gene is possibly TRBD1 (5 bases). This CDR3 is built from 16 residues. V lost 5 bases to trimming and J lost 1 base, with 17 bases between them. Germline CDR1 reads LGHNA; CDR2 reads YNFKEQ. The DNA for the CDR3 is TGTGCCAGCAGCGCCACACCCGGGACTGATAACTATGGCTACACCTTC. Translated: CASSATPGTDNYGYTF.

This clone was counted a few times. The genes are TRBV7-6 and TRBJ2-6; D is unclear. The germline V gene encodes CDR1 SGHVS and CDR2 FNYEAQ. The V end lost 5 bases, the J end lost 4 bases, and 9 bases lay between the germline ends. The CDR3 sequence is 14 residues long. CDR3 protein: CASSPFSGANVLTF. As DNA, the CDR3 is TGTGCCAGCAGCCCTTTCTCCGGGGCCAACGTCCTGACTTTC.